Shown below are 32 T cell receptor beta chains from a single sample sequenced in a study of early T cells in non-severe SARS-CoV-2 infection (dated by TCRdb to the early 2020s). Libraries came from 5' RACE. The sample was run on a NextSeq 500. Using fastp at Q25 and MiXCR, TCRdb reprocessed the public reads and kept productive beta chains. Each entry is one CDR3 protein sequence, shown with its most common DNA and genes. Counted in this sample were 40,000 to 60,000 distinct CDR3 sequences; approximately 8.1% of them appeared once. 5.8% of the sample belongs to the ten largest clones. The sequencing input was whole blood. The source is an adult who was a healthcare worker with PCR-confirmed SARS-CoV-2 infection or an uninfected control (not recorded which).

This clonotype appeared many times. The J gene is TRBJ2-2, the V gene TRBV6-5; no definite D call. V gave up 2 bases and J gave up 4 bases, with 5 bases separating them. Germline loops: CDR1 MNHEY, CDR2 SVGAGI. The CDR3 is 13 residues long. CDR3 protein: CASSYRVTGELFF. CDR3 DNA: TGTGCCAGCAGTTACAGGGTCACCGGGGAGCTGTTTTTT.

The rearrangement uses TRBV4-3 and TRBJ2-6, with D possibly being TRBD1 (6 bases). This CDR3 has 23 residues. Germline CDR1 reads LGHNA; CDR2 reads YSLEER. V was pared by 0 bases and J by 0 bases, with 27 bases between. CDR3 sequence reads: CASSQDQITSDSLFHSGANVLTF. Here the CDR3 DNA reads TGCGCCAGCAGCCAAGATCAGATAACGTCGGACAGTCTATTCCACTCTGGGGCCAACGTCCTGACTTTC.

The chain has TRBV20-1 and TRBJ1-5; D might be TRBD1 (6 bases). CDR1 and CDR2 (germline): DFQATT, SNEGSKA (reference sequence). V dropped 4 bases and J dropped 2 bases, with 12 bases sitting between them. CDR3 length: 14 residues. The CDR3 loop is CSATQGFRNQPQHF. The DNA of the CDR3 is TGCAGTGCTACCCAGGGGTTTCGCAATCAGCCCCAGCATTTT.

The table lists this clonotype with a few counts. The V and J genes are TRBV30 and TRBJ2-1, with D maybe TRBD1 (6 bases). This CDR3 comprises 16 residues. V lost 2 bases, J lost 0 bases, and 14 bases lay in between. CDR1 is GTSNPN, CDR2 SVGIG, per germline (reference sequence). As DNA, the CDR3 is TGTGCCTGGAGTCTCTCAGGGGCCCACTCCTACAATGAGCAGTTCTTC. This gives the protein CAWSLSGAHSYNEQFF.

The V call is TRBV7-8, the J call TRBJ2-2; 9 bases match TRBD1. This CDR3 spans 18 amino acids. V lost 3 bases, J lost 5 bases, and 13 bases stayed unmatched. Germline loops: CDR1 SGHVS, CDR2 FQNEAQ. In nucleotides, the CDR3 is TGTGCCAGCAGCTTTAGGGGACCTCGACAGGGGGGTACCGGGGAGCTGTTTTTT. The encoded protein is CASSFRGPRQGGTGELFF.

The gene calls are TRBV7-9 and TRBJ2-1; D ambiguous. Per the germline V gene, CDR1 is SEHNR and CDR2 is FQNEAQ (reference sequence). The CDR3 contains 16 residues. Trimming removed 4 bases from V and 1 base from J, with 14 bases in between. The CDR3 here is CASSSTKEPSYNEQFF. The CDR3 DNA follows: TGTGCCAGCAGCTCCACAAAGGAGCCATCCTACAATGAGCAGTTCTTC.

This clonotype occurred a few times. This chain uses TRBV24-1 with TRBJ2-1, with 9 positions matching TRBD2. The CDR3 is made up of 16 amino acids. V shed 2 bases and J 4 bases; nucleotides not matched to a gene: 5. Germline CDR1 KGHDR, CDR2 SFDVKD. CDR3 DNA: TGTGCCACCAGTGATTCGAGCGGGGGGAAATACAATGAGCAGTTCTTC. It encodes CATSDSSGGKYNEQFF.

Only a few counts were recorded for this clonotype. CDR3 nucleotide sequence: TGTGCCAGCAGCCGCGGACTAGCGGCAGGAAATGAGCAGTTCTTC. Amino acid sequence: CASSRGLAAGNEQFF. The chain uses TRBV6-6 and TRBJ2-1, with 10 bases lining up with TRBD2. The CDR3 runs 15 residues. The V gene's germline CDR1 is MNHNY and CDR2 SVGAGI (reference sequence). V lost 6 bases and J lost 7; bases outside the gene matches: 9.

The rearrangement joins TRBV29-1 to TRBJ2-5; a weak D match, TRBD2 (5 bases). The CDR3 has 12 residues. Looked up from germline, CDR1 is SQVTM and CDR2 is ANQGSEA. Trimming took 7 bases from V and 2 from J, leaving 11 bases between them. CDR3 residues: CSALWRQETQYF. The CDR3 nucleotides read TGCAGCGCCTTGTGGAGGCAAGAGACCCAGTACTTC.

This clonotype was observed many times. The chain employs TRBV24-1 and TRBJ1-2; D is unresolved. The CDR3 length is 12 residues. From germline, CDR1 is KGHDR and CDR2 SFDVKD. The ends were cut back, 2 bases at V and 2 bases at J, with 2 bases in the middle. The DNA of the CDR3 is TGTGCCACCAGTGATTCAAACTATGGCTACACCTTC. Its protein product is CATSDSNYGYTF.

This clonotype was seen ten or more times. The V call is TRBV27, the J call TRBJ1-5, with D perhaps matching TRBD1 (6 bases). V lost 5 bases, J lost 5 bases, and 13 bases lay in between. Looked up from germline, CDR1 is MNHEY and CDR2 is SMNVEV (reference sequence). The CDR3 has 14 residues. The CDR3 region is CASSPIGGDQPQHF. In DNA, the CDR3 is TGTGCCAGCAGTCCCATAGGGGGGGATCAGCCCCAGCATTTT.

The rearrangement joins TRBV3-1 to TRBJ1-1, with no clear D. V was clipped by 4 bases and J by 1 base, with 13 bases between them. The germline V gene has CDR1 LGHDT and CDR2 YNNKEL (reference sequence). The CDR3 has 15 amino acids. The DNA for the CDR3 is TGTGCCAGCAGCCCTCCCCCAAGCGGGAACACTGAAGCTTTCTTT. Translating it yields CASSPPPSGNTEAFF.

In this sample, this clonotype turned up a few times. The rearrangement links TRBV2 to TRBJ2-5; 8 bases are a match to TRBD1. CDR1 is SNHLY and CDR2 is FYNNEI in the germline V gene. The CDR3 runs 14 residues. After removal of 3 bases from V and 3 bases from J, the junction contained 3 bases not matched to a gene. CDR3 protein: CASSDRTGKETQYF. The CDR3 DNA is TGTGCCAGCAGTGATCGGACAGGGAAAGAGACCCAGTACTTC.

The V gene is TRBV30, the J gene TRBJ2-3, with 12 bases identical to TRBD2. Trimming took 5 bases from V and 3 from J; bases not matched to a gene: 3. Germline loops: CDR1 GTSNPN, CDR2 SVGIG (reference sequence). CDR3 length: 14 amino acids. CDR3 region: CAWSTSGGTDTQYF. For the CDR3, the DNA is TGTGCCTGGTCGACTAGCGGGGGAACAGATACGCAGTATTTT.

The sample holds many counts of this clonotype. The chain has TRBV18 and TRBJ1-3; tentatively, D is TRBD1 (5 bases). CDR1 is KGHSH, CDR2 LQKENI, per germline. CDR3 size: 12 residues. Deletions cut 6 bases from V and 4 bases from J, with 7 bases between. CDR3 DNA sequence: TGTGCCAGCTCTCCAGGGGGAAACACCATATATTTT. It codes for CASSPGGNTIYF.

This clonotype was recorded many times. V and J are TRBV28 and TRBJ2-3, with 14 bases fitting TRBD2. J was trimmed by 7 bases and V by 6 bases; bases with no gene match: 9. This CDR3 spans 16 amino acids. The germline CDR1 and CDR2 sequences are MDHEN and SYDVKM. CDR3 bases: TGTGCCAGCAGAGATAGGACTAGCGGGGGGAAGCATACGCAGTATTTT. Protein sequence: CASRDRTSGGKHTQYF.

This clonotype turned up a few times. This rearrangement joins TRBV6-4 to TRBJ2-4; 10 bases map to TRBD2. CDR3 length: 15 amino acids. CDR1 is MRHNA and CDR2 is SNTAGT in the germline V gene. With V trimmed by 2 bases and J by 7 bases, 5 bases remained unmatched. The chain's CDR3 is CASSDTASGGNIQYF. The CDR3, as DNA: TGTGCCAGCAGTGACACGGCTAGCGGGGGCAACATTCAGTACTTC.

Comment on this clonotype: One base away lies a much larger clone, so this may be a sequencing read error. The chain couples TRBV27 to TRBJ1-6; D is unclear. Germline CDR1 reads MNHEY; CDR2 reads SMNVEV (reference sequence). V was clipped by 5 bases and J by 4 bases, with 12 bases between them. The CDR3 is made up of 15 amino acids. CDR3: CASSPNRGYNSPLHF. In DNA, the CDR3 is TGTGCCAGCAGTCCTAACAGAGGTTATAATTCACCCCTCCACTTT.

The CDR3 DNA follows: TGTGCCAGCAGCCTTGATCCGAACTATGGCTACACCTTC. Its protein product is CASSLDPNYGYTF. The chain couples TRBV6-6 to TRBJ1-2; D gene uncertain. Between the trimmed V and J ends, which lost 6 bases and 2 bases, there was a span of 10 bases. Germline V lookup: CDR1 MNHNY, CDR2 SVGAGI (reference sequence). The CDR3 totals 13 residues.

This clonotype was recorded at least ten times. The chain combines TRBV4-1 with TRBJ1-2; D possibly corresponds to TRBD1 (5 bases). The germline V gene encodes CDR1 MGHRA and CDR2 YSYEKL. V lost 1 base and J 2 bases, leaving 11 bases between the germline ends. This CDR3 spans 15 amino acids. CDR3 amino acids: CASSQVVGANYGYTF. CDR3 in DNA: TGCGCCAGCAGCCAAGTCGTTGGGGCGAACTATGGCTACACCTTC.

This chain uses TRBV12-3 or TRBV12-4 with TRBJ2-2, with 12 positions matching TRBD1. Trimming took 1 base from V and 7 from J; bases not matched to a gene: 4. The CDR3 has 16 residues. This CDR3 reads CASSLGWDRGHGELFF. The DNA for the CDR3 is TGTGCCAGCAGTTTAGGATGGGACAGGGGGCACGGGGAGCTGTTTTTT.

Only a few counts were recorded for this clonotype. The chain uses TRBV6-2 or TRBV6-3 and TRBJ1-5; 8 positions match TRBD1. The CDR3 contains 15 residues. Per the germline V gene, CDR1 is MNHEY and CDR2 is SVGEGT. Germline trimming cut 1 base from V and 8 bases from J; bases unmatched to any gene: 7. CDR3 loop: CASSYYGQGVKPQHF. The CDR3 nucleotides read TGTGCCAGCAGTTACTACGGACAGGGTGTCAAGCCCCAGCATTTT.

Only a few counts were recorded for this clonotype. The chain is built from TRBV29-1 and TRBJ2-2; possible D gene TRBD2, 6 bases. Per germline, CDR1 SQVTM and CDR2 ANQGSEA. There are 13 residues in the CDR3. V gave up 4 bases and J gave up 6 bases, with 12 bases separating them. In DNA, the CDR3 is TGCAGCGTTGTGGAGGGATTCCCCGGGGAGCTGTTTTTT. Translated: CSVVEGFPGELFF.

This clonotype has at least ten counts. V and J are TRBV29-1 and TRBJ2-2; 7 bases agree with TRBD1. This CDR3 comprises 15 residues. Germline V gene sequence: CDR1 SQVTM, CDR2 ANQGSEA. Unmatched junction bases numbered 8, after V lost 6 bases and J lost 1 base. The chain's CDR3 is CSVESGTENTGELFF. The CDR3 bases are TGCAGCGTGGAATCCGGGACAGAGAACACCGGGGAGCTGTTTTTT.

This chain uses TRBV10-3 with TRBJ2-3; no firm D call. Trimming removed 6 bases at V and 0 bases at J, with 10 bases between. From germline, CDR1 is ENHRY and CDR2 SYGVKD. The CDR3 is made up of 14 amino acids. The CDR3 is CAIRAGSSTDTQYF. CDR3 coding DNA: TGTGCCATCAGGGCTGGCTCTAGCACAGATACGCAGTATTTT.

This clonotype was counted many times. This rearrangement joins TRBV28 to TRBJ2-3; 8 bases agree with TRBD1. The V gene's germline CDR1 is MDHEN and CDR2 SYDVKM. Unmatched junction bases numbered 5, after V lost 5 bases and J lost 4 bases. The CDR3 length is 14 residues. CDR3 sequence reads: CASSPRGRADTQYF. For the CDR3, the DNA is TGTGCCAGCAGTCCCAGGGGGCGTGCAGATACGCAGTATTTT.

This chain uses TRBV3-1 with TRBJ1-2; D gene unclear. This CDR3 contains 12 residues. V shed 2 bases and J shed 2 bases, with 3 bases lying between them. Per the germline V gene, CDR1 is LGHDT and CDR2 is YNNKEL (reference sequence). This CDR3 reads CASSQINYGYTF. In DNA, the CDR3 is TGTGCCAGCAGCCAAATAAACTATGGCTACACCTTC.

The rearrangement links TRBV3-1 to TRBJ2-3; D unresolved. The CDR3 covers 10 residues. Germline V lookup: CDR1 LGHDT, CDR2 YNNKEL (reference sequence). The ends were cut back, 0 bases at V and 8 bases at J, with 0 bases in the middle. CDR3 in DNA: TGTGCCAGCAGCCAAGATACGCAGTATTTT. Translated: CASSQDTQYF.

This clonotype came up a few times. This chain joins TRBV28 and TRBJ2-1; 11 bases fit TRBD2. CDR3 length equals 14 residues. Germline V gives CDR1 MDHEN, CDR2 SYDVKM. V lost 6 bases, J lost 9 bases, and 7 bases stayed unmatched. The CDR3 sequence: CASRSSGGAAEQFF. CDR3 in DNA: TGTGCCAGCAGGAGTAGCGGGGGGGCCGCTGAGCAGTTCTTC.

In its sample, this clonotype was seen many times. J is TRBJ1-4 and V is TRBV4-1, with 10 bases fitting TRBD1. In germline, CDR1 is MGHRA, CDR2 YSYEKL. J lost 8 bases, V lost 3 bases, and 6 bases had no gene match. This CDR3 comprises 15 residues. The CDR3 protein is CASSQDWDRGEKLFF. The CDR3 DNA reads TGCGCCAGCAGCCAGGACTGGGACAGGGGCGAAAAACTGTTTTTT.

The chain couples TRBV29-1 to TRBJ1-2; D not certain. The length of the CDR3 is 11 residues. V lost 5 bases to trimming and J lost 4 bases, with 8 bases between them. Germline CDR1 is SQVTM and CDR2 is ANQGSEA. The CDR3 sequence: CSVFEGYGYTF. CDR3 sequence (DNA): TGCAGCGTTTTCGAGGGCTATGGCTACACCTTC.

In its sample, this clonotype was seen a few times. The chain uses TRBV20-1 and TRBJ2-7; no reliable D call. The CDR3 totals 12 residues. Germline V gene sequence: CDR1 DFQATT, CDR2 SNEGSKA (reference sequence). The V gene lost 3 bases and the J gene lost 2 bases, with 8 bases spanning the gap. The CDR3 loop is CSARQIPYEQYF. CDR3 sequence (DNA): TGCAGTGCTAGGCAGATACCCTACGAGCAGTACTTC.